Shown below are 18 T cell receptor beta chains from a single sample sequenced in a study of vaccination and CD4 T cells after COVID-19. Cultured CD4+ T cell DNA underwent sequencing with the Oncomine TCR Beta short-read assay. TCRdb re-analysed the PCR reads in MiXCR, keeping a single row per CDR3 protein. The data show tens of thousands of distinct CDR3 sequences, around 63% seen once. The treatment denotes: roughly 10-day PBMC culture with coronavirus spike peptide pools or control peptides (ViraFEST assay). Antigen specificity for these receptors is unknown. Input material: CD4+ T cells from blood, cultured in vitro. These receptors came from a human donor who had recovered from COVID-19.

The chain has TRBV9 and TRBJ1-1; D not certain. V was clipped by 0 bases and J by 4 bases, with 10 bases between them. The CDR3 contains 14 residues. Per germline, CDR1 SGDLS and CDR2 YYNGEE. The CDR3 DNA is TGTGCCAGCAGCGTAGTATTGGGGTCCACTGAAGCTTTCTTT. It codes for CASSVVLGSTEAFF. Full variable domain (missing parts from reference TRBV9 and TRBJ1-1): DSGVTQTPKHLITATGQRVTLRCSPRSGDLSVYWYQQSLDQGLQFLIQYYNGEERAKGNILERFSAQQFPDLHSELNLSSLELGDSALYFCASSVVLGSTEAFFGQGTRLTVV.

The table lists this clonotype with a few counts. The rearrangement uses TRBV15 and TRBJ2-2; D is uncertain. Trimming cost V 0 bases and J 7 bases, with 12 bases left between them. The CDR3 has 15 amino acids. Germline V lookup: CDR1 LNHNV, CDR2 YYDKDF (reference sequence). The CDR3 spells CATSRDLSVDGELFF. DNA for the CDR3: TGTGCCACCAGCAGAGATTTGTCGGTGGACGGGGAGCTGTTTTTT.

The DNA of the CDR3 is TGCAGTGCGGAGATCAGGGGCACAGATACGCAGTATTTT. It translates to CSAEIRGTDTQYF. This chain uses TRBV20-1 with TRBJ2-3, with D maybe TRBD1 (5 bases). The CDR3 consists of 13 residues. Germline values: CDR1 DFQATT, CDR2 SNEGSKA (reference sequence). V was pared by 6 bases and J by 1 base, with 11 bases between.

This clonotype was seen more than once but under ten times. This chain joins TRBV20-1 and TRBJ1-2; D is uncertain. Germline CDR1 and CDR2: DFQATT and SNEGSKA (reference sequence). This CDR3 contains 13 residues. Trimming removed 2 bases from V and 8 bases from J, with 15 bases in between. CDR3 bases: TGCAGTGCTAGAACGGGGTCAGGAAGGGGCTACACCTTC. This gives the protein CSARTGSGRGYTF.

V and J are TRBV6-1 and TRBJ1-2; TRBD1 agrees at 9 bases. Germline-derived CDR1 and CDR2 are MNHNS and SASEGT. The CDR3 covers 14 residues. The V segment lost 5 bases and the J segment 4 bases; nucleotides outside the gene matches: 5. The CDR3 protein is CASSLGQGIYGYTF. The CDR3 DNA is TGTGCCAGCAGTCTGGGACAGGGAATCTATGGCTACACCTTC.

The V call is TRBV29-1, the J call TRBJ1-1, with 7 bases fitting TRBD1. The length of the CDR3 is 12 residues. The V gene's germline CDR1 is SQVTM and CDR2 ANQGSEA. Losses at the gene ends were 7 bases for V and 1 base for J; bases not matched to a gene: 3. The CDR3 reads CSAGQTNTEAFF. The CDR3 nucleotides are TGCAGCGCGGGACAGACGAACACTGAAGCTTTCTTT.

This chain joins TRBV19 and TRBJ1-1; D is undetermined. CDR3 length: 12 amino acids. Trimming removed 7 bases at V and 1 base at J, with 7 bases between. Germline V CDR1 and CDR2: LNHDA, SQIVND (reference sequence). Here the CDR3 DNA reads TGTGCCAGTAATAGGAGGAACACTGAAGCTTTCTTT. Protein: CASNRRNTEAFF.

This clonotype was found once. DNA for the CDR3: TGTGCCATCAGTGGTACTAGCGGGAGCACAGATACGCAGTATTTT. This codes for CAISGTSGSTDTQYF. The chain links TRBV10-3 to TRBJ2-3; 9 nucleotides align to TRBD2. V lost 4 bases to trimming and J lost 0 bases; unmatched junction nucleotides: 2. Germline CDR1 is ENHRY and CDR2 is SYGVKD. The CDR3 is 15 residues long.

The rearrangement joins TRBV12-3 or TRBV12-4 to TRBJ2-2; the D is unclear. This CDR3 has 12 amino acids. Deletions cut 7 bases from V and 4 bases from J, with 7 bases between. CDR3 amino acids: CASTRITGELFF. CDR3 nucleotides: TGTGCCAGCACGAGGATCACCGGGGAGCTGTTTTTT.

The chain links TRBV6-1 to TRBJ2-1; D perhaps matches TRBD1 (6 bases). The ends were cut back, 3 bases at V and 4 bases at J, with 7 bases in the middle. The CDR3 is 13 amino acids. In germline, CDR1 is MNHNS, CDR2 SASEGT. The CDR3 nucleotides read TGTGCCAGCAGTGACCAGGGGTACAATGAGCAGTTCTTC. Translated: CASSDQGYNEQFF.

This clonotype has only a few counts. V is TRBV7-2 and J is TRBJ1-2, with TRBD1 as a possible D gene (5 bases). The CDR3 extends over 13 amino acids. V lost 6 bases to trimming and J lost 2 bases, with 10 bases between them. The germline V gene has CDR1 SGHTA and CDR2 FQGNSA. The CDR3 sequence is CASSTDRNYGYTF. In nucleotides, the CDR3 is TGTGCCAGCAGTACCGACAGAAACTATGGCTACACCTTC.

This chain connects TRBV27 to TRBJ2-7; D may be TRBD1 (5 bases). The V end lost 5 bases, the J end lost 2 bases, and 10 bases lay between the germline ends. The CDR3 loop spans 13 amino acids. Germline lookup yields CDR1 MNHEY and CDR2 SMNVEV (reference sequence). The CDR3 here is CASSTTGTYEQYF. Here the CDR3 DNA reads TGTGCCAGCAGTACTACAGGAACCTACGAGCAGTACTTC.

This clonotype turned up a few times. The chain carries TRBV20-1 and TRBJ1-1; D is ambiguous. CDR3 length: 14 amino acids. The germline gives CDR1 DFQATT, CDR2 SNEGSKA (reference sequence). The germline V and J ends were trimmed by 1 base and 0 bases, with 9 bases remaining between them. The CDR3 reads CSARARVMNTEAFF. CDR3 nucleotide sequence: TGCAGTGCTAGAGCTAGGGTCATGAACACTGAAGCTTTCTTT.

This clonotype turned up a few times. The V call is TRBV15, the J call TRBJ1-2; TRBD1 might be the D (5 bases). Trimming took 0 bases from V and 4 from J, leaving 12 bases between them. The germline V gene has CDR1 LNHNV and CDR2 YYDKDF (reference sequence). CDR3 size: 15 residues. The CDR3 bases are TGTGCCACCAGCAGAGAGGGCGCAGGGATCTATGGCTACACCTTC. Encoded protein: CATSREGAGIYGYTF.

The chain links TRBV28 to TRBJ1-6; tentatively, D is TRBD1 (6 bases). This CDR3 contains 19 residues. The germline V gene encodes CDR1 MDHEN and CDR2 SYDVKM. Trimming removed 5 bases from V and 0 bases from J, with 20 bases in between. The CDR3 bases are TGTGCCAGCAGTGATGATCTGGACAGACCAAGCTCCTATAATTCACCCCTCCACTTT. The encoded protein is CASSDDLDRPSSYNSPLHF.

The chain carries TRBV7-2 and TRBJ1-5; 9 nucleotides align to TRBD1. The J segment lost 6 bases and the V segment lost 1 base, leaving 13 bases of the junction unmatched. Germline V gives CDR1 SGHTA, CDR2 FQGNSA. The CDR3 is 18 residues long. The CDR3 spells CASSLGTGALSSVQPQHF. DNA for the CDR3: TGTGCCAGCAGCTTAGGGACAGGGGCGCTGTCTTCTGTTCAGCCCCAGCATTTT.

The chain links TRBV7-9 to TRBJ1-2; TRBD1 might be the D (5 bases). Per the germline V gene, CDR1 is SEHNR and CDR2 is FQNEAQ (reference sequence). The V end was cut by 0 bases, the J end by 3 bases, with 5 bases between. CDR3 length: 13 amino acids. CDR3 DNA sequence: TGTGCCAGCAGCTTAGCCAGGGACTATGGCTACACCTTC. It encodes CASSLARDYGYTF.

The genes are TRBV6-2 or TRBV6-3 and TRBJ1-2, with a weak D call TRBD1 (6 bases). The V end lost 0 bases, the J end lost 7 bases, and 9 bases lay between the germline ends. CDR3 length: 13 residues. Per germline, CDR1 MNHEY and CDR2 SVGEGT. The CDR3 reads CASSYSGASGYTF. In nucleotides, the CDR3 is TGTGCCAGCAGTTACTCGGGGGCCAGTGGCTACACCTTC.